These T cell receptor beta chains were read from a single sample in a study of cytotoxic CD8 clonotypes in ibrutinib-treated CLL. Clones were read by immunoSEQ multiplex PCR, and TCRdb kept only the in-frame ones, dropping some. The sample shows 150,000 to 200,000 clones, more than 65% of them seen only once. This material consisted of PBMCs, taken after 12 months of ibrutinib treatment. The receptors shown here come from a human donor with chronic lymphocytic leukemia. The CDR3 runs from the conserved cysteine through the conserved F or W. The D gene is left open where the match is weak. Clone size is shown for a subset of rows, as once, few, many or a class of expanded clone.

TRBV27	TRBJ2-5	-	14	-	TGTGCCAGCAGTCAACTTGGACAGAGAGAGACCCAGTACTTC	CASSQLGQRETQYF
TRBV29-1	TRBJ2-7	TRBD2	11	-	TGCAGCGTGACTAGCAGTCGCGAGCAGTACTTC	CSVTSSREQYF
TRBV6-4	TRBJ1-4	-	15	-	TGTGCCAGCAGTGACCAGGGCGGGTATAATGAAAAACTGTTTTTT	CASSDQGGYNEKLFF
TRBV19	TRBJ1-1	-	14	-	TGTGCCAGTAGTAAACGGGCGCGGGACACTGAAGCTTTCTTT	CASSKRARDTEAFF
TRBV7-9	TRBJ2-5	-	14	-	TGTGCCAGCAGCCGACAGGATCATCTGGAGACCCAGTACTTC	CASSRQDHLETQYF
TRBV27	TRBJ1-2	-	11	-	TGTGCCAGCCGCTCCGGGGGGGGCTACACCTTC	CASRSGGGYTF
TRBV10-3	TRBJ1-1	-	12	medium-sized	TGTGCCATCAGTGAGTGGGGCACTGAAGCTTTCTTT	CAISEWGTEAFF
TRBV5-1	TRBJ1-6	-	15	once	TGCGCCAGCAGCTTGGAGGGCGGAAATAATTCACCCCTCCACTTT	CASSLEGGNNSPLHF
TRBV7-9	TRBJ2-5	TRBD1	15	-	TGTGCCAGCAGCCTGACAGGGGGAGGAGGGGAGACCCAGTACTTC	CASSLTGGGGETQYF
TRBV19	TRBJ1-5	-	14	-	TGTGCCAGTAGCCCCGGACAGTATCAATCAGCCCAGCATTTT	CASSPGQYQSAQHF
TRBV9	TRBJ1-2	-	14	once	TGTGCCAGCAATATCGGGGGTCGGGACTATGGCTACACCTTC	CASNIGGRDYGYTF
TRBV9	TRBJ1-2	-	13	-	TGTGCCAGCAGCGGGGTCCGCCGGGACGGGGACACCTTC	CASSGVRRDGDTF
TRBV6-1	TRBJ1-5	TRBD1	14	-	TGTGCCAGCAGTCTTGACAGGGTCAATCAGCCCCAGCATTTT	CASSLDRVNQPQHF
TRBV15	TRBJ2-2	-	18	-	TGTGCCACCAGCAGAGATCCCCCGGGAAGAGGGAACACCGGGGAGCTGTTTTTT	CATSRDPPGRGNTGELFF
TRBV9	TRBJ2-2	TRBD2	18	-	TGTGCCAGCAGCGCCGGGACTAGCGGGAGAGGCATCACCGGGGAGCTGTTTTTT	CASSAGTSGRGITGELFF
TRBV2	TRBJ2-7	TRBD2	15	-	TGTGCCAGCAGTGAACAGGGAGGGGTCTCCTACGAGCAGTACTTC	CASSEQGGVSYEQYF